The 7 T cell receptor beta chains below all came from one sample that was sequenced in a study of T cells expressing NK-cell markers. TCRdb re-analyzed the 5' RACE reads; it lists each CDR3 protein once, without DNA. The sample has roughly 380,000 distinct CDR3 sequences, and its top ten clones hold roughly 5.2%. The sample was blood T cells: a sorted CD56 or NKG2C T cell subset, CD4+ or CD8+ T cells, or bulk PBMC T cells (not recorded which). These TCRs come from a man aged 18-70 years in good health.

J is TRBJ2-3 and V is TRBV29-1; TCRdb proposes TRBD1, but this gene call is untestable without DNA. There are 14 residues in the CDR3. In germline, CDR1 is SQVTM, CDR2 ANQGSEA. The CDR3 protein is CSARDRQSRDTQYF.

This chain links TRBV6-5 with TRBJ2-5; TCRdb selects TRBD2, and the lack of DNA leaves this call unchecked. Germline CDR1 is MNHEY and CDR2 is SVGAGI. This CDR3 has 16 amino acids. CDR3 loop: CASSYAGTSPQETQYF.

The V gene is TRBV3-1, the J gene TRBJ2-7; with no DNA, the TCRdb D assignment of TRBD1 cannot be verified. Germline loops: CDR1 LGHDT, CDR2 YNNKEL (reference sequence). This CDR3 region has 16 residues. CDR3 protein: CASSPLGDTGSYEQYF.

The CDR3 region is CASSLMGQGYF. The chain couples TRBV7-9 to TRBJ2-7; the D gene TCRdb calls, TRBD1, cannot be checked with no DNA. The germline gives CDR1 SEHNR, CDR2 FQNEAQ (reference sequence). The CDR3 runs 11 residues. Combining the CDR3 with reference TRBV7-9 and TRBJ2-7 gives the whole variable domain DTGVSQNPRHKITKRGQNVTFRCDPISEHNRLYWYRQTLGQGPEFLTYFQNEAQLEKSRLLSDRFSAERPKGSFSTLEIQRTEQGDSAMYLCASSLMGQGYFGPGTRLTVT.

The CDR3 sequence: CASSPFRSGGSRNEQFF. The chain combines TRBV28 with TRBJ2-1; the D gene TCRdb calls, TRBD2, cannot be checked with no DNA. CDR3 length equals 17 residues. The V gene's germline CDR1 is MDHEN and CDR2 SYDVKM. Full variable domain (missing parts from reference TRBV28 and TRBJ2-1): DVKVTQSSRYLVKRTGEKVFLECVQDMDHENMFWYRQDPGLGLRLIYFSYDVKMKEKGDIPEGYSVSREKKERFSLILESASTNQTSMYLCASSPFRSGGSRNEQFFGPGTRLTVL.

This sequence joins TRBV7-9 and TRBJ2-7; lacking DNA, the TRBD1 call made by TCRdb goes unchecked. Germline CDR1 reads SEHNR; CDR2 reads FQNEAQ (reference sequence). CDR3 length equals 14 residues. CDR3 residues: CASSLGTASREQYF.

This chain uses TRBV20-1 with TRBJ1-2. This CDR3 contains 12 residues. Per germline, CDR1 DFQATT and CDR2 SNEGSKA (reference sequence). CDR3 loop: CSARKGNYGYTF.